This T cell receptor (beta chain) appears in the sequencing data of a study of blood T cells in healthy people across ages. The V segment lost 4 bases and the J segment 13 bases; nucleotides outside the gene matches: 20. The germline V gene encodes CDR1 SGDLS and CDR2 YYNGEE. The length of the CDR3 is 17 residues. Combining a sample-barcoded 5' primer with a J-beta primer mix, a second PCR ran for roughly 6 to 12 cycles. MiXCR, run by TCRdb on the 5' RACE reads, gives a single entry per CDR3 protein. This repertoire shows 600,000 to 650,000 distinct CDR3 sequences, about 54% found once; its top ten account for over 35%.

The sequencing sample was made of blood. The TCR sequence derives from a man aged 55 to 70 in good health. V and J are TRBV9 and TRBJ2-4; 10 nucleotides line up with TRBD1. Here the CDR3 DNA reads TGTGCCAGCAGCTCACCGTCTTCCGGGACAGGGGCGTCGGAGCAGTACTTC. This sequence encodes CASSSPSSGTGASEQYF.